The source of this TCR beta chain is a study of blood T cells in healthy people across ages. About the research overall: Researchers report that template switching captured about one barcoded beta molecule per two T cells.

The use of a sample-barcoded 5' primer and a J-beta primer mix characterized a second PCR of roughly 6 to 11 cycles. The study obtained at least 2.5 million CDR3-containing paired-end reads from every sample. Via MiXCR, TCRdb re-called the 5' RACE reads, giving one row per CDR3 protein. The sample consists of about a million distinct CDR3 sequences, 51% of them appearing once. The CDR3 loop spans 18 amino acids. The V end lost 0 bases, the J end lost 4 bases, and 19 bases lay between the germline ends. Germline V CDR1 and CDR2: SGHAT, FQDESV (reference sequence). Samples each yielded at least 5.5 micrograms of total RNA.

V usage is TRBV11-1 and J usage is TRBJ2-1; weak D call: TRBD1 (6 bases). The material sequenced was blood. The receptor was isolated from a woman aged 55-70 years in good health. In DNA, the CDR3 is TGTGCCAGCAGCTTAGCGCAAAGCAGGGGAATCATATACAATGAGCAGTTCTTC. It translates to CASSLAQSRGIIYNEQFF.